What follows are 5 T cell receptor beta chains derived from one specimen sequenced in a study of blood T cell repertoires in COVID-19. TCRdb keeps only in-frame clones here, not all; method: immunoSEQ multiplex PCR. The sample includes around 280,000 clones, around 86% of them seen just once. Sample: peripheral blood. All receptors come from a man between 65 and 85 years old with acute or convalescent COVID-19.

This clone was detected once. This chain uses TRBV19 with TRBJ1-2; 9 bases line up with TRBD1. The germline gives CDR1 LNHDA, CDR2 SQIVND (reference sequence). V was clipped by 4 bases and J by 4 bases; unmatched bases: 7. The CDR3 contains 15 residues. CDR3 sequence (DNA): TGTGCCAGTAGTACGACAGGGGGGAGTCGCTATGGCTACACCTTC. Amino acids: CASSTTGGSRYGYTF.

The chain uses TRBV6-2 or TRBV6-3 and TRBJ2-7, with D perhaps TRBD2 (5 bases). The germline V gene has CDR1 MNHEY and CDR2 SVGEGT. V lost 2 bases and J lost 2, with 10 bases in between. The CDR3 is made up of 14 amino acids. The CDR3 DNA is TGTGCCAGCAGTTACCGGACGGGAACCTACGAGCAGTACTTC. Protein: CASSYRTGTYEQYF.

The rearrangement joins TRBV4-3 to TRBJ2-7; TRBD2 might be the D (6 bases). CDR3 length: 16 residues. V gave up 0 bases and J gave up 6 bases, with 18 bases separating them. From germline, CDR1 is LGHNA and CDR2 YSLEER. The CDR3 DNA sequence: TGCGCCAGCAGCCAAGATCTAGGATGGAGGGTGGGCGAGCAGTACTTC. Its protein product is CASSQDLGWRVGEQYF.

V usage is TRBV28 and J usage is TRBJ2-7, with 8 nucleotides matching TRBD1. CDR3 size: 14 residues. Germline CDR1 and CDR2: MDHEN and SYDVKM. The V and J ends lost 5 bases and 2 bases, in that order; junction bases with no gene match: 5. The CDR3 nucleotides read TGTGCCAGCAGTCTGGGCAGGGGGCCCTACGAGCAGTACTTC. Encoded protein: CASSLGRGPYEQYF.

The rearrangement links TRBV5-8 to TRBJ2-7, with D maybe TRBD1 (5 bases). The CDR3 length is 16 residues. Between the trimmed V and J ends, which lost 0 bases and 4 bases, there was a span of 17 bases. Germline loops: CDR1 SGHTS, CDR2 YDEGEE. The CDR3 is CASSLALQGRSYEQYF. CDR3 DNA: TGTGCCAGCAGCTTGGCCCTGCAGGGAAGATCTTACGAGCAGTACTTC.